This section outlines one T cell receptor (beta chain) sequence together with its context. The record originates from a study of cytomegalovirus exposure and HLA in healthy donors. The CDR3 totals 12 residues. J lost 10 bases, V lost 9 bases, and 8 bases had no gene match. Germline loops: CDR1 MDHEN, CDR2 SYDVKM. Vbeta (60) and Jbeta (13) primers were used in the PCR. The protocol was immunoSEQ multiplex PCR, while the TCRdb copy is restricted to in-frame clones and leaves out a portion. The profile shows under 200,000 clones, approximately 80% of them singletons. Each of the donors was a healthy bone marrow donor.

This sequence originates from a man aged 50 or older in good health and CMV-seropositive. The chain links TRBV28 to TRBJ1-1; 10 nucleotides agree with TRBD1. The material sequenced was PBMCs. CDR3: CASDRGQRGAFF. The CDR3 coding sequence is TGTGCCAGTGACAGGGGGCAAAGGGGAGCTTTCTTT. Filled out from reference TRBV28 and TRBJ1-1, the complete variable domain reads DVKVTQSSRYLVKRTGEKVFLECVQDMDHENMFWYRQDPGLGLRLIYFSYDVKMKEKGDIPEGYSVSREKKERFSLILESASTNQTSMYLCASDRGQRGAFFGQGTRLTVV.